This TCR beta chain came from a study of regulatory T cells in long-lasting Graves disease. Study results and caveats: The number of shared public clonotypes was higher in persistent patients (roughly 3,000) than new patients (966).

The CDR3 is 11 amino acids. Deletions cut 5 bases from V and 5 bases from J, with 7 bases between. The germline V gene has CDR1 SGHTA and CDR2 FQGNSA. The sample holds many counts of this clonotype. Its antigen is unidentified. The TCR beta library used iRepertoire HTBI primers with Arm-PCR amplification of CDR3. TCRdb redid the calling of the multiplex PCR reads with MiXCR, one entry per CDR3 protein. The table shows approximately 540,000 distinct CDR3 sequences, with about 12% occurring only once. The time point here: newly diagnosed GD, antithyroid drugs for less than 3 months. PBMCs provided the RNA from which the TCR library was made. A further study also used this sample, focusing on T cells in Graves' hyperthyroidism and ophthalmopathy.

The source of this sequence is a woman aged 25 to 39 with Graves disease. Source: peripheral blood mononuclear cells (PBMCs), taken at new diagnosis, from a patient treated with antithyroid drugs. The V and J genes are TRBV7-2 and TRBJ2-7; D uncertain. As DNA, the CDR3 is TGTGCCAGCAGCAAATGGAACGAGCAGTACTTC. It is translated as CASSKWNEQYF.